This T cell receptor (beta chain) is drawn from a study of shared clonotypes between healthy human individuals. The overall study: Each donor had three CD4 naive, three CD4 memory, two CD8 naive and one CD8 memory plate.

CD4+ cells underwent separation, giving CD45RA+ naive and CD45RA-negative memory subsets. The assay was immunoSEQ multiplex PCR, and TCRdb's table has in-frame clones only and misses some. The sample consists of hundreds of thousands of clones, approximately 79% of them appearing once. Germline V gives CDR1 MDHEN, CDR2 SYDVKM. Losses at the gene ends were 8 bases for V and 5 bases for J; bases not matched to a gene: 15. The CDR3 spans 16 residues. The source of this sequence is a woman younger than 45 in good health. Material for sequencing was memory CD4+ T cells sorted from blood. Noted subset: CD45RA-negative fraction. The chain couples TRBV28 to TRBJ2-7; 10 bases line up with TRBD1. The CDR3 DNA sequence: TGTGCCAGCCCCCCCAGCGAGGGACAGGGGTTCGACGAGCAGTACTTC. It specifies CASPPSEGQGFDEQYF.